A selection of T cell receptor beta chains follows, all from one sample in a study of shared clonotypes between healthy human individuals. Assay: immunoSEQ multiplex PCR; the TCRdb copy retains only in-frame clones and omits some. The sample holds 950,000 to 1,200,000 clones, about 72% seen once. The sample was memory CD4+ T cells from PBMCs. The receptor set was obtained from a man between 18 and 35 years old in good health. Some clones in this sample may be carry-over from other donors' samples. CDR3s include the opening cysteine and the closing phenylalanine or tryptophan. The D gene is left open where the match is weak. For some rows the clone size is stated as once, few or many, or as a class when expanded; others skip it.

CDR3aa	CDR3nt	j_gene	v_gene	d_gene	abundance
CASSLDDRAYEQYF	TGTGCCAGCAGCTTAGACGACAGGGCCTACGAGCAGTACTTC	TRBJ2-7	TRBV11-2	TRBD1	NA
CSVEIGSNTIYF	TGCAGCGTTGAGATCGGATCAAACACCATATATTTT	TRBJ1-3	TRBV29-1	NA	NA
CASSPRNRAHGYTF	TGTGCCAGCAGTCCCCGCAACAGGGCCCATGGCTACACCTTC	TRBJ1-2	TRBV6-5	NA	NA
CASSRPLAGSSYTGELFF	TGTGCCAGTTCACGCCCACTAGCGGGATCGTCGTACACCGGGGAGCTGTTTTTT	TRBJ2-2	TRBV19	TRBD2	once
CASSQGLGRDTEAFF	TGCGCCAGCAGCCAGGGCCTAGGGAGGGACACTGAAGCTTTCTTT	TRBJ1-1	TRBV4-3	NA	few
CASSLGLAGGSTDTQYF	TGCGCCAGCAGCTTGGGGCTAGCGGGAGGTTCCACAGATACGCAGTATTTT	TRBJ2-3	TRBV5-1	TRBD2	NA
CASRRTGLAYNEQFF	TGCGCCAGCAGACGTACGGGACTAGCGTACAATGAGCAGTTCTTC	TRBJ2-1	TRBV5-1	TRBD2	few
CATTSVAGNSLNNEQFF	TGTGCCACCACCTCCGTAGCGGGAAACTCCCTCAACAATGAGCAGTTCTTC	TRBJ2-1	TRBV12-1	NA	NA
CASSFLRGAKGNTIYF	TGTGCCAGCAGTTTCTTGCGGGGGGCAAAAGGAAACACCATATATTTT	TRBJ1-3	TRBV28	NA	NA
CASSLSRAGNEQFF	TGTGCCAGCAGTTTATCGAGGGCCGGCAATGAGCAGTTCTTC	TRBJ2-1	TRBV27	NA	NA
CASREQASNEAFF	TGCGCCTCCCGAGAACAGGCGTCTAATGAAGCTTTCTTT	TRBJ1-1	TRBV10-2	NA	NA
CASSGTSGSSYNEQFF	TGTGCCAGCAGTGGGACTAGCGGATCCTCCTACAATGAGCAGTTCTTC	TRBJ2-1	TRBV25-1	TRBD2	many
CASSDTRGGADTQYF	TGTGCCAGCAGCGATACTCGGGGCGGGGCAGATACGCAGTATTTT	TRBJ2-3	TRBV9	NA	few
CAAGRNSYNSPLHF	TGTGCCGCGGGACGCAACTCCTATAATTCACCCCTCCACTTT	TRBJ1-6	TRBV10-3	NA	NA
CASSLGQGDYF	TGTGCCAGCAGCTTAGGACAGGGGGATTACTTC	TRBJ2-7	TRBV11-2	TRBD1	once
CASGFGGNLPGELFF	TGTGCTAGTGGTTTTGGCGGGAATCTGCCCGGGGAGCTGTTTTTT	TRBJ2-2	TRBV12-5	NA	few
CASNPRGEADTIYF	TGTGCCAGCAATCCTCGGGGGGAGGCGGACACCATATATTTT	TRBJ1-3	TRBV6-1	NA	NA
CAWSRDRGIGELFF	TGTGCCTGGAGTAGAGACAGGGGGATCGGGGAGCTGTTTTTT	TRBJ2-2	TRBV30	TRBD1	NA
CASSRGLGGETQYF	TGTGCCAGCAGCAGAGGACTAGGAGGAGAGACCCAGTACTTC	TRBJ2-5	TRBV7-8	TRBD2	NA
CASSPRRTGFYNEQFF	TGTGCCAGCAGCCCCCGCCGGACAGGATTCTACAATGAGCAGTTCTTC	TRBJ2-1	TRBV5-6	TRBD1	NA
CASSWRTRPSSYEQYF	TGTGCCAGCAGTTGGAGGACTAGGCCTAGCTCCTACGAGCAGTACTTC	TRBJ2-7	TRBV6-5	TRBD2	NA